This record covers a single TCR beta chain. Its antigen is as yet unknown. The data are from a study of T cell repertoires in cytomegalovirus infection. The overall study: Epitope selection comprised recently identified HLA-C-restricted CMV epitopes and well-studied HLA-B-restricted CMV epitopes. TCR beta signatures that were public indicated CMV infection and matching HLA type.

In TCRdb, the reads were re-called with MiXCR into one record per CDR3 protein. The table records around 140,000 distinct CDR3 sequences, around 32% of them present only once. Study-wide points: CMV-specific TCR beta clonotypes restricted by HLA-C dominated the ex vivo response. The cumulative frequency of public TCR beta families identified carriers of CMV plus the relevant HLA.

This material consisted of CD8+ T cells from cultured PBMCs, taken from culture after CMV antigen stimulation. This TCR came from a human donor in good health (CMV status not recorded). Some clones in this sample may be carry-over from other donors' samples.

The CDR3 DNA reads as TGTGCCAGCAGCCGGACTAGCGGGGGAATGGATACGCAGTATTTT. Residues: CASSRTSGGMDTQYF. This chain uses TRBV7-2 with TRBJ2-3; 13 bases fit TRBD2. CDR3 length equals 15 residues. Looked up from germline, CDR1 is SGHTA and CDR2 is FQGNSA. V gave up 5 bases and J gave up 6 bases; unmatched junction bases: 5.